The clone carrying this T cell receptor (beta chain) showed up just a few times. Antigen: not known. One heparinised draw, averaging around 120 mL, was taken per donor. These data originate in a study of beta chain features in type 1 diabetes. The study, taken as a whole, reports: Moderate but significant shortening of TCRB CDR3s was recorded in all four CD4+ subsets from Type 1 diabetes patients. Patients' naive, central memory and regulatory TCRB repertoires appeared more alike than those of healthy donors. VDJ junctions from patients with type 1 diabetes contained fewer insertions and more deletions.

The authors reverse transcribed all of the isolated RNA, so sequencing captured expressed TCRB transcripts. Generated by immunoSEQ multiplex PCR, the TCRdb table keeps only in-frame clones and is missing some. The table records approximately 250,000 clones, roughly 10% of them present only once. The sequence came from a young man with type 1 diabetes. The specimen was naive CD4+ T cells from blood.

The CDR3 bases are TGTGCCAGCAGGCCTTGGGGGGGAACCGAGCAGTACTTC. This gives the protein CASRPWGGTEQYF. The rearrangement uses TRBV7-9 and TRBJ2-7; TRBD2 matches 7 bases. Germline trimming cut 6 bases from V and 6 bases from J; bases unmatched to any gene: 8. CDR1 and CDR2 (germline): SEHNR, FQNEAQ (reference sequence). The CDR3 extends over 13 amino acids.